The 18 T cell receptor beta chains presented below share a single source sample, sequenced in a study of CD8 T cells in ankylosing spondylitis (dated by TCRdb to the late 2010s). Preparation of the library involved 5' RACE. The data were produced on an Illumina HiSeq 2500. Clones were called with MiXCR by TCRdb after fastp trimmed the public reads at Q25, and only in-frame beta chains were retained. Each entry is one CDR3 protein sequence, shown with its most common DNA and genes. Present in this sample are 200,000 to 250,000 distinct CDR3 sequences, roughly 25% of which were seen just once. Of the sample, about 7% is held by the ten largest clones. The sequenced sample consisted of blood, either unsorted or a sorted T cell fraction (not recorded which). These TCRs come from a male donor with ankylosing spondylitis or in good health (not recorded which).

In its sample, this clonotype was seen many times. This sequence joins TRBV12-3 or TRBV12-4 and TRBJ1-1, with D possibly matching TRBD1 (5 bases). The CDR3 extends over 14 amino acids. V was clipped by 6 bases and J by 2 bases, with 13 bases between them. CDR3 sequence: CASRRMTVNTEAFF. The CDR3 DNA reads TGTGCCAGCAGAAGGATGACAGTCAACACTGAAGCTTTCTTT.

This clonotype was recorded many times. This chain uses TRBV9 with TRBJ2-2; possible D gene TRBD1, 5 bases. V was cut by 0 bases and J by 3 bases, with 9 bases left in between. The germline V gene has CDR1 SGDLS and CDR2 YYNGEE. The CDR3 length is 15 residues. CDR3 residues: CASSVGIRDTGELFF. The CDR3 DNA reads TGTGCCAGCAGCGTAGGTATCAGGGACACCGGGGAGCTGTTTTTT.

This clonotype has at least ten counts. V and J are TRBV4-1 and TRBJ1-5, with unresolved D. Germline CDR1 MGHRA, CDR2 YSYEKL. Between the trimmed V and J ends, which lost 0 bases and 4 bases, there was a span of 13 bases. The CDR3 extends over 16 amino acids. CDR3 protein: CASSQEVGRLNQPQHF. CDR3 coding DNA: TGCGCCAGCAGCCAAGAAGTCGGACGGCTAAATCAGCCCCAGCATTTT.

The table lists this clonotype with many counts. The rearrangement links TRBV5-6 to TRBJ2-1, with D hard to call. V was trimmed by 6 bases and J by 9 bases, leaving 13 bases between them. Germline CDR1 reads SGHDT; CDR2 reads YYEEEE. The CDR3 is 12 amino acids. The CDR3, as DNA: TGTGCCAGCAACCCAACTTTCGGTGAGCAGTTCTTC. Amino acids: CASNPTFGEQFF.

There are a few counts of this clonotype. The CDR3 is CSVDAGDGYTF. Written as DNA, the CDR3 is TGCAGCGTTGATGCAGGGGACGGCTACACCTTC. This chain joins TRBV29-1 and TRBJ1-2; weak D call: TRBD1 (6 bases). Deletions cut 3 bases from V and 8 bases from J, with 10 bases between. The CDR3 length is 11 residues. Looked up from germline, CDR1 is SQVTM and CDR2 is ANQGSEA.

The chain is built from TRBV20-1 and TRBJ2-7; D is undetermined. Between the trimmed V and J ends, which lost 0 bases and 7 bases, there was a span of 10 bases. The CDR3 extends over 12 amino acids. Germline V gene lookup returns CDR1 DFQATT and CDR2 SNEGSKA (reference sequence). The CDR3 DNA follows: TGCAGTGCTAGAGATCTTTTGGGGGAGCAGTACTTC. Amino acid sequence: CSARDLLGEQYF.

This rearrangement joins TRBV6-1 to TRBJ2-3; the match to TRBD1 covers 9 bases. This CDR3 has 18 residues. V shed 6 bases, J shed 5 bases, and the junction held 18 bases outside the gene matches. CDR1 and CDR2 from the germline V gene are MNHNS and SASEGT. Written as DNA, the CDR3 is TGTGCCAGCAGCATCCTTATAAACCGGGACAGGGACGAAGATACGCAGTATTTT. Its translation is CASSILINRDRDEDTQYF.

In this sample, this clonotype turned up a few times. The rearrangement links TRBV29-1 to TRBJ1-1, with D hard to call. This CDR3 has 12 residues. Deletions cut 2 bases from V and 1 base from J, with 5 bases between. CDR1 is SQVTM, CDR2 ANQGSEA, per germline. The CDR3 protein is CSVEFPNTEAFF. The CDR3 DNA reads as TGCAGCGTTGAATTTCCGAACACTGAAGCTTTCTTT.

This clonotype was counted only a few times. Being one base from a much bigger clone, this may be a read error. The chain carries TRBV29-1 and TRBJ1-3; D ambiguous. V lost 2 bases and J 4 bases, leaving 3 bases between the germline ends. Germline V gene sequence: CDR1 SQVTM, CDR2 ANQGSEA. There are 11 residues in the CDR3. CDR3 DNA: TGCAGCGTTGAAAGGGGAAACACCATATATTTT. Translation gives CSVERGNTIYF. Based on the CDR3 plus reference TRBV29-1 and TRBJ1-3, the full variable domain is SAVISQKPSRDICQRGTSLTIQCQVDSQVTMMFWYRQQPGQSLTLIATANQGSEATYESGFVIDKFPISRPNLTFSTLTVSNMSPEDSSIYLCSVERGNTIYFGEGSWLTVV.

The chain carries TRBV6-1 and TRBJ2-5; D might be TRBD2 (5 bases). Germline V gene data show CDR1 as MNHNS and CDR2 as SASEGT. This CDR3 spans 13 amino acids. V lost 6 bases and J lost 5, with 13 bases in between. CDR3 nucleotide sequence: TGTGCCAGCAGGCCTACTAGAGGCGAGACCCAGTACTTC. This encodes CASRPTRGETQYF.

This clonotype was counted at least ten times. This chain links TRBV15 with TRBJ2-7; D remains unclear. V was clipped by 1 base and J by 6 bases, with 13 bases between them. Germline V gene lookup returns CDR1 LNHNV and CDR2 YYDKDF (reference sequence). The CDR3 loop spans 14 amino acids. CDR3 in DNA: TGTGCCACCAGCAGAGGTGGCGGCTTCGGCGAGCAGTACTTC. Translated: CATSRGGGFGEQYF.

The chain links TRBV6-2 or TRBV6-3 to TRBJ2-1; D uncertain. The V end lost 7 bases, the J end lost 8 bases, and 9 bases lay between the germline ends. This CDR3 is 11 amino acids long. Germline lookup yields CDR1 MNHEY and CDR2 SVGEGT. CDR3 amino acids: CASTTGDEQFF. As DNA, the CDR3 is TGTGCCAGCACCACTGGGGATGAGCAGTTCTTC.

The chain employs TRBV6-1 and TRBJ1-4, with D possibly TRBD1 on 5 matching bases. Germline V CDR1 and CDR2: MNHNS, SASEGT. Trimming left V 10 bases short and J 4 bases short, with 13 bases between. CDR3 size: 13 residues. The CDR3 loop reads CATTDSLNEKLFF. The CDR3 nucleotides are TGTGCCACCACTGACAGCCTTAATGAAAAACTGTTTTTT.

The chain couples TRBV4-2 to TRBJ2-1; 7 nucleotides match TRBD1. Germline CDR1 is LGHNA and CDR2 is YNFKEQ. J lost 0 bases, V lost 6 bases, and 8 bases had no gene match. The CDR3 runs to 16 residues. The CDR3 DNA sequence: TGTGCCAGCAGTCGCGACAGGGCGGGCTCCTACAATGAGCAGTTCTTC. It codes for CASSRDRAGSYNEQFF.

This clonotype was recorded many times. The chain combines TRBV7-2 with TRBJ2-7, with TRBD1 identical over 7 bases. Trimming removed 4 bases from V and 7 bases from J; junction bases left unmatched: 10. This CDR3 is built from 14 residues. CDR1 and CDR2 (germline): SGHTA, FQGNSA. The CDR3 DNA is TGTGCCAGCAGCTGGGGAACAGGGGACCGAGAGCAGTACTTC. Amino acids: CASSWGTGDREQYF.

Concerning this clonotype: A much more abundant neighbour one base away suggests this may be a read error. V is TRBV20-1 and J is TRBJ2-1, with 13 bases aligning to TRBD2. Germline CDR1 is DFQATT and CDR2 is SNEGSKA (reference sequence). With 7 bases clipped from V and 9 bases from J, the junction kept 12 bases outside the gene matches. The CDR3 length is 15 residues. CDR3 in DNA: TGCAGTGGTCGTAGAGGACTAGCGGGAGACCGTGAGCAGTTCTTC. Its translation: CSGRRGLAGDREQFF.

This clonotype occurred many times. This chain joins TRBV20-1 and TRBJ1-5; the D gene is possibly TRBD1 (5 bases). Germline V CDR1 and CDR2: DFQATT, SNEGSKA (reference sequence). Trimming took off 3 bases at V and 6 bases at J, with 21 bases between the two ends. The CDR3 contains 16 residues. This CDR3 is CSARGGAVSYFQPQHF. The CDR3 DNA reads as TGCAGTGCTAGGGGCGGGGCGGTGTCTTATTTTCAGCCCCAGCATTTT.

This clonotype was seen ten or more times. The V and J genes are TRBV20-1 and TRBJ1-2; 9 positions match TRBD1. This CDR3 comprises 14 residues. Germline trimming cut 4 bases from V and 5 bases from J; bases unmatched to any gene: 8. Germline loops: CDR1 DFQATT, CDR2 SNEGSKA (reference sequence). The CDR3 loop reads CSANTGGLGYGYTF. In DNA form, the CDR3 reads TGCAGTGCTAATACAGGGGGCCTAGGGTATGGCTACACCTTC.